This T cell receptor beta chain was sequenced for a study of response to subunit inactivated influenza vaccine listed by TCRdb under 2018. A note on the overall study: Deep quantitative T cell receptor repertoire profiling was used in the study to track responses to a trivalent subunit inactivated influenza vaccine. Broad study findings and their caveats: It was suggested by the authors that each seasonal influenza vaccination may recruit only a limited number of new T cells.

Library preparation used RT-PCR. The listed sequencing device is Illumina HiSeq 2500. Starting from the raw public reads, TCRdb applied fastp trimming at Q25, assembled clones with MiXCR and retained in-frame beta chains. Identical CDR3 protein sequences are pooled into one entry, listed with their most common genes and DNA. The sample table contains hundreds of thousands of distinct CDR3 sequences; only one count was recorded for over 11% of them. 6% to 8% of the sample is taken by the ten largest. CDR1 and CDR2 were assigned from the germline V gene (reference sequence) as DFQATT and SNEGSKA. The CDR3 numbers 12 residues from cysteine through phenylalanine. The sequence is cut down to CDR3 DNA, 36 bases in frame from base 1. The junction carries 13 bases between V and J, which are trimmed by 7 bases and 4 bases respectively. Concerning this clonotype itself: It has no known antigen specificity. Nothing much larger sits one base from this clone, and base qualities are not available.

This receptor chain uses TRBV20-1 and TRBJ2-5, with no confident D gene call. The input for sequencing was PBMCs from blood, taken less than 15 days before vaccination. The TCR originated in a man aged 50 to 59 who received an inactivated influenza vaccine. Donor details come from another sample of the same person, matched by shared clones. The nucleotide sequence reads as follows: TGCAGTGGGTCGTCGTTCGCAGAGACCCAGTACTTC. Translated, it gives CSGSSFAETQYF.